This is a list of T cell receptor beta chains from one sample in a study of beta chain features in type 1 diabetes. This table comes from immunoSEQ multiplex PCR, and its TCRdb copy is limited to in-frame clones, with some not included. The sample consists of about 620,000 clones, 15% to 17% of them appearing once. Sequencing used naive CD4+ T cells from blood. Receptors originate from a young man in good health. The CDR3 runs from the conserved cysteine through the conserved F or W. The D gene is left open where the match is weak. Clone size is stated in some rows and not others, as once, few, many or a class when expanded.

V gene: TRBV7-2; J gene: TRBJ1-1; D gene: .; clone size: few; CDR3 protein: CASSSLGGNTEAFF; CDR3 DNA: TGTGCCAGCAGCTCCCTCGGGGGGAACACTGAAGCTTTCTTT
V gene: TRBV7-9; J gene: TRBJ2-5; D gene: .; clone size: few; CDR3 protein: CASSFGRLMTQYF; CDR3 DNA: TGTGCCAGCAGCTTTGGCCGTCTTATGACCCAGTACTTC
V gene: TRBV7-2; J gene: TRBJ2-3; D gene: .; clone size: .; CDR3 protein: CASSFNPDTQYF; CDR3 DNA: TGTGCCAGCAGCTTTAACCCAGATACGCAGTATTTT
V gene: TRBV2; J gene: TRBJ2-1; D gene: TRBD2; clone size: few; CDR3 protein: CASSIKTSGRAHEQFF; CDR3 DNA: TGTGCCAGCAGTATCAAGACTAGCGGGAGGGCCCATGAGCAGTTCTTC
V gene: TRBV10-3; J gene: TRBJ1-1; D gene: .; clone size: many; CDR3 protein: CAISESWGLQWNTEAFF; CDR3 DNA: TGTGCCATCAGTGAGTCATGGGGGCTACAGTGGAACACTGAAGCTTTCTTT
V gene: TRBV6-5; J gene: TRBJ2-2; D gene: .; clone size: .; CDR3 protein: CASSYANTGELFF; CDR3 DNA: TGTGCCAGCAGTTACGCGAACACCGGGGAGCTGTTTTTT
V gene: TRBV7-9; J gene: TRBJ2-1; D gene: TRBD1; clone size: .; CDR3 protein: CASSSKTGLHEQFF; CDR3 DNA: TGTGCCAGCAGCTCTAAGACAGGGTTGCATGAGCAGTTCTTC
V gene: TRBV5-4; J gene: TRBJ2-5; D gene: .; clone size: .; CDR3 protein: CASSLDQRETQYF; CDR3 DNA: TGTGCCAGCAGCTTGGATCAGCGAGAGACCCAGTACTTC
V gene: TRBV23-1; J gene: TRBJ1-4; D gene: TRBD1; clone size: few; CDR3 protein: CASSQPRTGAGVKLFF; CDR3 DNA: TGCGCCAGCAGTCAACCGAGGACAGGGGCGGGTGTAAAACTGTTTTTT
V gene: TRBV7-9; J gene: TRBJ2-1; D gene: TRBD2; clone size: .; CDR3 protein: CASSRAYGLAGNNEQFF; CDR3 DNA: TGTGCCAGCAGTCGCGCGTACGGACTAGCGGGAAACAATGAGCAGTTCTTC
V gene: TRBV14; J gene: TRBJ2-7; D gene: TRBD1; clone size: .; CDR3 protein: CASSQRQGAGEQYF; CDR3 DNA: TGTGCCAGCAGCCAAAGACAGGGGGCGGGCGAGCAGTACTTC
V gene: TRBV18; J gene: TRBJ1-1; D gene: .; clone size: .; CDR3 protein: CASSPTGWTEAFF; CDR3 DNA: TGTGCCAGCTCACCTACAGGGTGGACTGAAGCTTTCTTT
V gene: TRBV7-2; J gene: TRBJ2-1; D gene: .; clone size: few; CDR3 protein: CASSLAGVRSYNEQFF; CDR3 DNA: TGTGCCAGCAGCTTAGCCGGGGTTCGCTCCTACAATGAGCAGTTCTTC